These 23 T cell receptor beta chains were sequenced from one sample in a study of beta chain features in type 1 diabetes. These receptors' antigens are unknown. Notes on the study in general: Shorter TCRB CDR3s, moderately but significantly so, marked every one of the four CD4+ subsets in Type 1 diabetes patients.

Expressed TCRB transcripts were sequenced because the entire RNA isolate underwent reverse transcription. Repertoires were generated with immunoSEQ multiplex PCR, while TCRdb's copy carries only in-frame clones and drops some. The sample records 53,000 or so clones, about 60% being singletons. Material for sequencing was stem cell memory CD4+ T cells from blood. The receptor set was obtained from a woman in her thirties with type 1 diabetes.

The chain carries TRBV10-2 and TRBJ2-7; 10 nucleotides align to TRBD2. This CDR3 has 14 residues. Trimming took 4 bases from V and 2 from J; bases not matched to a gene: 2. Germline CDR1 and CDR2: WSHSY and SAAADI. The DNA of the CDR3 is TGCGCCAGCAGTGTCCTAGCGGGAGCCTACGAGCAGTACTTC. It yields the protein CASSVLAGAYEQYF.

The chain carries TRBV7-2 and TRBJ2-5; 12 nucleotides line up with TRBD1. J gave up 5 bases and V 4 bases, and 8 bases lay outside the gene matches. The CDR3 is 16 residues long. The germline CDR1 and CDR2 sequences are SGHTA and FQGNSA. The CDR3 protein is CASSSGQGAREETQYF. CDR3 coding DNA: TGTGCCAGCAGCTCGGGACAGGGGGCGCGTGAGGAGACCCAGTACTTC. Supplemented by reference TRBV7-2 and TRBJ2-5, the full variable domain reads GAGVSQSPSNKVTEKGKDVELRCDPISGHTALYWYRQSLGQGLEFLIYFQGNSAPDKSGLPSDRFSAERTGGSVSTLTIQRTQQEDSAVYLCASSSGQGAREETQYFGPGTRLLVL.

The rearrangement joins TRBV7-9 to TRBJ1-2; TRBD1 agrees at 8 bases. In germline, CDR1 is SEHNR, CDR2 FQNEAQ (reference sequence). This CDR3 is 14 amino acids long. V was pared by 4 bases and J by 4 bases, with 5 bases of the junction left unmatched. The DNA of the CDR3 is TGTGCCAGCAGCTCGATGACAGGGGTCTATGGCTACACCTTC. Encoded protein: CASSSMTGVYGYTF. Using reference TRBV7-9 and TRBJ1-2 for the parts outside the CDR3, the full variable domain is DTGVSQNPRHKITKRGQNVTFRCDPISEHNRLYWYRQTLGQGPEFLTYFQNEAQLEKSRLLSDRFSAERPKGSFSTLEIQRTEQGDSAMYLCASSSMTGVYGYTFGSGTRLTVV.

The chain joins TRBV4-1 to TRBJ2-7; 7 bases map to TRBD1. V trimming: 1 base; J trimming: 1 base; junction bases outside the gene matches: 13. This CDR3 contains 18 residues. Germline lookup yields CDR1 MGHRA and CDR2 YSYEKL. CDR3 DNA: TGCGCCAGCAGCCAAGGTGGCCGTAACAGGGGACGTTCCTACGAGCAGTACTTC. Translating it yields CASSQGGRNRGRSYEQYF.

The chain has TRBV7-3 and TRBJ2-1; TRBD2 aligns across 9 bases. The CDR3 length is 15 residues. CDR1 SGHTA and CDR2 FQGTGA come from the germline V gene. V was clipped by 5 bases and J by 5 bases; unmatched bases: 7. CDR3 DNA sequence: TGTGCCAGCAGCAAGGGGGCGGGAGGGGACAATGAGCAGTTCTTC. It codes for CASSKGAGGDNEQFF.

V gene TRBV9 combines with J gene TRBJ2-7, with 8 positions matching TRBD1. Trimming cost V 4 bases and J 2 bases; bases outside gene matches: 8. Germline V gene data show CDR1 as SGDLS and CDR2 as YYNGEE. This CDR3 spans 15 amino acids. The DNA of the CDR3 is TGTGCCAGCAGCCCAAGACCGGGACAGGCCTACGAGCAGTACTTC. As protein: CASSPRPGQAYEQYF.

The CDR3 is CAWRSGSTDTQYF. The CDR3 nucleotides are TGTGCCTGGAGAAGCGGTAGCACAGATACGCAGTATTTT. The gene calls are TRBV30 and TRBJ2-3; perhaps TRBD2 as D (5 bases). Germline V gene sequence: CDR1 GTSNPN, CDR2 SVGIG (reference sequence). V lost 3 bases and J 0 bases, leaving 7 bases between the germline ends. The CDR3 contains 13 residues.

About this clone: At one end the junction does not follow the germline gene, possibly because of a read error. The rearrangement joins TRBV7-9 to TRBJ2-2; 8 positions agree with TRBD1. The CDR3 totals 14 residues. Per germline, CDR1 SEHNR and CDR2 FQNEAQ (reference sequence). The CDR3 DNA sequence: TGTGCCGGCAGCCTGACAGGGGTCGCCGGGGAGCTGTTTTTT. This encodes CAGSLTGVAGELFF. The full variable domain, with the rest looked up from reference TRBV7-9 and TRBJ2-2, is DTGVSQNPRHKITKRGQNVTFRCDPISEHNRLYWYRQTLGQGPEFLTYFQNEAQLEKSRLLSDRFSAERPKGSFSTLEIQRTEQGDSAMYLCAGSLTGVAGELFFGEGSRLTVL.

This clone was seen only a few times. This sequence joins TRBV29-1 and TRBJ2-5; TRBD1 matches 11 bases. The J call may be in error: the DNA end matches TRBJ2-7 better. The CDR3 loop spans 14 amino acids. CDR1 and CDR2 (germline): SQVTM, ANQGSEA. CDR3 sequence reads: CSASGTGGSYEQYF. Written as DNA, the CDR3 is TGCAGCGCCTCCGGGACAGGGGGCTCCTACGAGCAGTACTTC.

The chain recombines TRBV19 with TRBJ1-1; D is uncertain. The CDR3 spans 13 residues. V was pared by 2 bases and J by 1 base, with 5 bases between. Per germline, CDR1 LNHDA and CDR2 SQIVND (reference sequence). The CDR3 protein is CASSIIQNTEAFF. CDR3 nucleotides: TGTGCCAGTAGTATAATCCAGAACACTGAAGCTTTCTTT.

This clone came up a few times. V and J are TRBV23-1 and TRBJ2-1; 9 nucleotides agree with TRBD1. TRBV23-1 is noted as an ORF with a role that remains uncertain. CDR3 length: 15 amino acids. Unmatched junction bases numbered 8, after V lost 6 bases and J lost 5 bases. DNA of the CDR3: TGCGCCAGCAGCCAGAACAGGGGGCGGAACAATGAGCAGTTCTTC. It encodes CASSQNRGRNNEQFF.

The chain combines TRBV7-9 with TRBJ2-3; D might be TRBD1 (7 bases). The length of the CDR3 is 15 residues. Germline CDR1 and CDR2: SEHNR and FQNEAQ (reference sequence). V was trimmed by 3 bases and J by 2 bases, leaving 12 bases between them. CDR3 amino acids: CASSFQGGTTDTQYF. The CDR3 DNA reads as TGTGCCAGCAGCTTCCAGGGGGGTACCACAGATACGCAGTATTTT.

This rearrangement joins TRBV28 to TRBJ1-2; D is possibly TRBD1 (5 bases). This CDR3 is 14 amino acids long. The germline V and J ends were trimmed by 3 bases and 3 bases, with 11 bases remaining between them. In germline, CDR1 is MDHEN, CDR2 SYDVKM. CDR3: CASSLGQPHYGYTF. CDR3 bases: TGTGCCAGCAGTTTGGGGCAACCCCACTATGGCTACACCTTC.

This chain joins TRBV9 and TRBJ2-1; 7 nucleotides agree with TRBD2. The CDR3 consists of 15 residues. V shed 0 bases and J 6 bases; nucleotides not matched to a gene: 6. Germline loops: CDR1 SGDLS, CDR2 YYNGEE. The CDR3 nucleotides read TGTGCCAGCAGCGTAGATTTGCGGGAGCTCAATGAGCAGTTCTTC. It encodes CASSVDLRELNEQFF.

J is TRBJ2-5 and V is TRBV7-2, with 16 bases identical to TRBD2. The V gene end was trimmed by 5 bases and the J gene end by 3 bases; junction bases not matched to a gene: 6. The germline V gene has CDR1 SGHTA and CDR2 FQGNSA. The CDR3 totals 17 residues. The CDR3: CASSMGLAGGSKETQYF. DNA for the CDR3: TGTGCCAGCAGCATGGGACTAGCGGGAGGGTCCAAAGAGACCCAGTACTTC.

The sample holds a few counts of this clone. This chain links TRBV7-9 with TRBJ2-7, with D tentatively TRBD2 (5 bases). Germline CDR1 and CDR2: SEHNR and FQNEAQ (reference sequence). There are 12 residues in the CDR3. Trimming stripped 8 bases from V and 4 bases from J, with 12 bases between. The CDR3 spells CASGRWEYEQYF. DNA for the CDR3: TGTGCCAGCGGACGATGGGAGTACGAGCAGTACTTC. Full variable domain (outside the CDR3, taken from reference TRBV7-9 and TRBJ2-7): DTGVSQNPRHKITKRGQNVTFRCDPISEHNRLYWYRQTLGQGPEFLTYFQNEAQLEKSRLLSDRFSAERPKGSFSTLEIQRTEQGDSAMYLCASGRWEYEQYFGPGTRLTVT.

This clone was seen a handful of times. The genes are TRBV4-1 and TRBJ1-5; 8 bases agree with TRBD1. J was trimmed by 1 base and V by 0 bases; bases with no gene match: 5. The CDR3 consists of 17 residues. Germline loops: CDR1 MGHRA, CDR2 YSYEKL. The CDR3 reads CASSQEAWTGSNQPQHF. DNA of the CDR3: TGCGCCAGCAGCCAAGAGGCCTGGACAGGGAGCAATCAGCCCCAGCATTTT.

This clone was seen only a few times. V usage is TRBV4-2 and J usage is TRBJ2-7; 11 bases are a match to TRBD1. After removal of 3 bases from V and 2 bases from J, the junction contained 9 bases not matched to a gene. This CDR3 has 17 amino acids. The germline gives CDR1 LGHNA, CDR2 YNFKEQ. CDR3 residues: CASSQELPGQGAYEQYF. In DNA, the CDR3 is TGTGCCAGCAGCCAGGAACTGCCGGGACAGGGGGCCTACGAGCAGTACTTC.

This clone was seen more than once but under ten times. The CDR3 is CASSSGGSYNEQFF. CDR3 DNA: TGTGCCAGCAGCTCAGGGGGATCCTACAATGAGCAGTTCTTC. V and J are TRBV7-3 and TRBJ2-1, with TRBD1 matching over 7 bases. J gave up 1 base and V 4 bases, and 1 base lay outside the gene matches. This CDR3 has 14 amino acids. The germline gives CDR1 SGHTA, CDR2 FQGTGA.

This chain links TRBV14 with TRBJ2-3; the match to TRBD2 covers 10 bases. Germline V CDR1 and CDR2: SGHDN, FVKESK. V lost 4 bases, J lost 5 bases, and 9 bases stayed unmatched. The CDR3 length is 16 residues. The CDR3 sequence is CASSPPGLAYGDTQYF. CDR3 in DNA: TGTGCCAGCAGCCCTCCGGGACTAGCGTATGGAGATACGCAGTATTTT.

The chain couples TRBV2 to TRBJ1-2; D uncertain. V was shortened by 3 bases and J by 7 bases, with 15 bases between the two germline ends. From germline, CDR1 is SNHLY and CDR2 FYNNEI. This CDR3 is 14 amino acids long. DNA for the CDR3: TGTGCCAGCAGTGATTATGACATCTTAGGTGGCTACACCTTC. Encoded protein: CASSDYDILGGYTF.

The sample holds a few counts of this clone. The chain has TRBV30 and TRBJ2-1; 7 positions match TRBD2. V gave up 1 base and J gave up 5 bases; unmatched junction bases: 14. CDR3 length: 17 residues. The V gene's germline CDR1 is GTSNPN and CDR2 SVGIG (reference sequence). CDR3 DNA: TGTGCCTGGAGTGGGGTAGTCAGCGGGAAAAAGCACAATGAGCAGTTCTTC. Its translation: CAWSGVVSGKKHNEQFF.

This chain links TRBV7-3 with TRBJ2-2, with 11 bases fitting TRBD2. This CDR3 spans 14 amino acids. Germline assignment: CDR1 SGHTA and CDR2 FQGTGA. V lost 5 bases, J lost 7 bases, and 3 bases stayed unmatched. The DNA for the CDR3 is TGTGCCAGCAGCCCCGGGACTAGCGGCGGGGAGCTGTTTTTT. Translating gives CASSPGTSGGELFF.